What follows are 7 T cell receptor beta chains derived from one specimen sequenced in a study of identical twins. TCRdb recomputed calls from the 5' RACE reads with MiXCR, one row per CDR3 protein. The sample lists around 490,000 distinct CDR3 sequences, under 25% occurring once. The data also belong to a second study, concerning yellow fever vaccine responses in identical twins.

Sequenced input: CD4+ T cells sorted from blood. All receptors come from a young woman in good health.

This clonotype was picked up many times. This chain links TRBV18 with TRBJ2-5, with D uncertain. The germline gives CDR1 KGHSH, CDR2 LQKENI. Trimming took off 1 base at V and 2 bases at J, with 5 bases between the two ends. The CDR3 has 13 amino acids. The CDR3 DNA follows: TGTGCCAGCTCACCACAAGTACAAGAGACCCAGTACTTC. It translates to CASSPQVQETQYF.

The chain carries TRBV27 and TRBJ2-3; 14 bases line up with TRBD2. The trim removed 10 bases at V and 2 bases at J, leaving 5 bases unmatched. The CDR3 runs 15 residues. Germline V gene lookup returns CDR1 MNHEY and CDR2 SMNVEV (reference sequence). This CDR3 is CATRLAGGNTDTQYF. DNA of the CDR3: TGTGCCACCAGACTAGCGGGGGGGAACACAGATACGCAGTATTTT.

This clonotype showed up just a few times. V and J are TRBV3-1 and TRBJ2-3; D possibly corresponds to TRBD2 (6 bases). Between the trimmed V and J ends, which lost 1 base and 9 bases, there was a span of 11 bases. Looked up from germline, CDR1 is LGHDT and CDR2 is YNNKEL (reference sequence). The CDR3 extends over 13 amino acids. CDR3 region: CASSQGGVNTQYF. The CDR3 nucleotides are TGTGCCAGCAGCCAAGGCGGGGTAAACACGCAGTATTTT.

This clonotype appeared a few times. The chain combines TRBV20-1 with TRBJ2-7; D is possibly TRBD2 (6 bases). Germline loops: CDR1 DFQATT, CDR2 SNEGSKA (reference sequence). V dropped 3 bases and J dropped 3 bases, with 12 bases sitting between them. The CDR3 runs to 13 residues. The CDR3 loop reads CSASQGGSYEQYV. CDR3 coding DNA: TGCAGTGCTAGTCAGGGAGGTAGCTACGAGCAGTACGTC.

In this sample, this clonotype turned up a few times. The J gene is TRBJ2-1, the V gene TRBV10-3; possible D gene TRBD2, 6 bases. There are 11 residues in the CDR3. Germline V gene sequence: CDR1 ENHRY, CDR2 SYGVKD. Trimming cost V 4 bases and J 12 bases, with 10 bases left between them. The CDR3 protein is CAISGGTGQFF. The CDR3 coding sequence is TGTGCCATCAGTGGCGGGACGGGGCAGTTCTTC.

In this sample, this clonotype turned up a few times. The chain carries TRBV2 and TRBJ2-2; 7 bases fit TRBD1. Per germline, CDR1 SNHLY and CDR2 FYNNEI. The junction had 6 bases not matched to a gene; V was cut back by 8 bases and J by 3 bases. CDR3 length equals 14 residues. The CDR3 DNA reads as TGTGCCAGCGCCTGGACAGGTTACACCGGGGAGCTGTTTTTT. Translated: CASAWTGYTGELFF.

This clonotype came up a few times. The rearrangement joins TRBV7-2 to TRBJ2-1; D gene unclear. The length of the CDR3 is 15 residues. V was trimmed by 2 bases and J by 2 bases, leaving 10 bases between them. CDR1 is SGHTA and CDR2 is FQGNSA in the germline V gene. The CDR3 region is CASSLFQRTYNEQFF. CDR3 in DNA: TGTGCCAGCAGCTTATTCCAGAGGACCTACAATGAGCAGTTCTTC. Filled out from reference TRBV7-2 and TRBJ2-1, the complete variable domain reads GAGVSQSPSNKVTEKGKDVELRCDPISGHTALYWYRQSLGQGLEFLIYFQGNSAPDKSGLPSDRFSAERTGGSVSTLTIQRTQQEDSAVYLCASSLFQRTYNEQFFGPGTRLTVL.